This T cell receptor (beta chain) was identified during a study of blood T cell repertoires in COVID-19. Across the whole study: Some COVID-19 samples were acute and others convalescent; all came from the United States, Italy and Spain. PBMCs, B-cell-depleted T cells, or T cells provided the cDNA or gDNA that made up the material.

Study processing details: Amplification from reference gene primers served as the basis for estimated nucleated cell counts. Sequencing used immunoSEQ multiplex PCR; TCRdb keeps in-frame clones, though not all of them. Clone size and the V and J calls come from that table; the DNA yielded D and trimming. This sample has a few hundred thousand clones, with more than 75% found just once. Trimming removed 5 bases from V and 0 bases from J, with 8 bases in between. The germline V gene has CDR1 MNHNS and CDR2 SASEGT. The CDR3 totals 14 residues. Material: peripheral blood. This clonotype was obtained from a woman between 65 and 79 years old with active or convalescent COVID-19. The genes are TRBV6-1 and TRBJ1-3; D gene ambiguous. CDR3 amino acids: CASSPGSSGNTIYF. CDR3 nucleotides: TGTGCCAGCAGTCCCGGGAGCTCTGGAAACACCATATATTTT.